The sequence of this T cell receptor beta chain was determined in a study of cytomegalovirus exposure and HLA in healthy donors. Study-wide findings and caveats: For presence/absence analyses, sequencing depth was assumed to be roughly uniform across donors. Under in vitro conditions, three CMV-associated chains were confirmed as specific for CMV antigens. As a later analysis showed, several of the most significant clusters appeared to be linked to common viral pathogens.

The sample holds one count of this clone. Its antigen is undetermined. The PCR was carried out with 60 Vbeta primers and 13 Jbeta primers. Measured with immunoSEQ multiplex PCR; TCRdb has only the in-frame clones, and not every one. Of 200,000 to 250,000 clones in the sample, around nine tenths were seen once. The source of this sequence is a woman under 30 in good health and CMV-seronegative. The sample was PBMCs.

The CDR3, as DNA: TGCGCCAGCAGCCCGGTCACCGCCGATAAAGCTTTCTTT. Protein: CASSPVTADKAFF. The gene calls are TRBV5-1 and TRBJ1-1, with D hard to call. This CDR3 has 13 residues. Trimming pared 4 bases from V and 9 bases from J, leaving 16 bases between. Germline V gives CDR1 SGHRS, CDR2 YFSETQ.